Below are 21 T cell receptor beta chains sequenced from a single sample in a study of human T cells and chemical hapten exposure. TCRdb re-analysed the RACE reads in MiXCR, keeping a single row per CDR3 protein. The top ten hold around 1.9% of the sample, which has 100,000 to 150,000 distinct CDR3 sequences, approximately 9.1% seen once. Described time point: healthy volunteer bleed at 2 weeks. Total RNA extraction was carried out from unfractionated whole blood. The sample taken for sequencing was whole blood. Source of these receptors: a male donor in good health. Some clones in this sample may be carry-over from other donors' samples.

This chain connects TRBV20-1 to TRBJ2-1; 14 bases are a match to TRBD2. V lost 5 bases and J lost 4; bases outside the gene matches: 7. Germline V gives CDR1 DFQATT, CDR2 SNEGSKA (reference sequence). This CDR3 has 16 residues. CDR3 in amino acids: CSADRLAGGQYNEQFF. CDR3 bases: TGCAGTGCTGATCGACTAGCGGGAGGGCAATACAATGAGCAGTTCTTC.

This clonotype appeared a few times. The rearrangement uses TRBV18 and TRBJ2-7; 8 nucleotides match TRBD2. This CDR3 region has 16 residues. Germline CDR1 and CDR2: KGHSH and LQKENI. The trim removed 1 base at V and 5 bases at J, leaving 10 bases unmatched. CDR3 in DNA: TGTGCCAGCTCACCACGCCGAAGTAGCGGGATCCACGAGCAGTACTTC. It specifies CASSPRRSSGIHEQYF.

In DNA form, the CDR3 reads TGCAGTGCCGGGGACCAGCTACTGGGGGAGCAGTACTTC. Translation gives CSAGDQLLGEQYF. The chain is built from TRBV20-1 and TRBJ2-7; D is possibly TRBD1 or TRBD2 (5 bases each). This CDR3 is 13 amino acids long. V was cut by 6 bases and J by 7 bases, with 19 bases left in between. From germline, CDR1 is DFQATT and CDR2 SNEGSKA (reference sequence).

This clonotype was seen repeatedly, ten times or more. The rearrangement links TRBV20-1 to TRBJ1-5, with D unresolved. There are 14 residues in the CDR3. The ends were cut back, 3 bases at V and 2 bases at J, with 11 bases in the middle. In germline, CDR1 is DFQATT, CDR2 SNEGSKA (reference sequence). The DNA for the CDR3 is TGCAGTGCTAGCGGGGATCGGGGCAATCAGCCCCAGCATTTT. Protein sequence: CSASGDRGNQPQHF.

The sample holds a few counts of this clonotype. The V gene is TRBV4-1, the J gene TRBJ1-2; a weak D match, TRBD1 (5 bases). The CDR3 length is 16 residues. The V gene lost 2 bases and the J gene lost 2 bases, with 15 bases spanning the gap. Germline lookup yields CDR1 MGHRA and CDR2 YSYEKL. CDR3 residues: CASSQIDWTKNYGYTF. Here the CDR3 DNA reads TGCGCCAGCAGCCAAATTGACTGGACAAAGAACTATGGCTACACCTTC.

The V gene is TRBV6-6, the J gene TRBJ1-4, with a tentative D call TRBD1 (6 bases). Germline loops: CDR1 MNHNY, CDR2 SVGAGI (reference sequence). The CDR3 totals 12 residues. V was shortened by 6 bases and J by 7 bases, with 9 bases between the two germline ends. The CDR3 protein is CASRDRVEKLFF. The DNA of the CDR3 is TGTGCCAGCAGGGACAGAGTTGAAAAACTGTTTTTT.

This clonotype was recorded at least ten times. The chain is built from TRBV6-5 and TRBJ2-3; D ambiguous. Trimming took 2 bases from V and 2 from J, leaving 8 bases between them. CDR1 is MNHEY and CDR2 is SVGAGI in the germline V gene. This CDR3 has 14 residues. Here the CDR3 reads CASSYGGNTDTQYF. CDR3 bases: TGTGCCAGCAGTTACGGCGGCAACACAGATACGCAGTATTTT.

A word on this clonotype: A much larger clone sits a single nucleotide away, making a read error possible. The CDR3 region is CASSGTGHSGTNVLTF. In DNA, the CDR3 is TGTGCCAGCAGTGGGACAGGCCATTCTGGGACCAACGTCCTGACTTTC. The chain has TRBV25-1 and TRBJ2-6, with 7 bases lining up with TRBD1. The CDR3 is made up of 16 amino acids. The germline V gene encodes CDR1 MGHDK and CDR2 SYGVNS. The full variable domain, rest sourced from reference TRBV25-1 and TRBJ2-6, is EADIYQTPRYLVIGTGKKITLECSQTMGHDKMYWYQQDPGMELHLIHYSYGVNSTEKGDLSSESTVSRIRTEHFPLTLESARPSHTSQYLCASSGTGHSGTNVLTFGAGSRLTVL.

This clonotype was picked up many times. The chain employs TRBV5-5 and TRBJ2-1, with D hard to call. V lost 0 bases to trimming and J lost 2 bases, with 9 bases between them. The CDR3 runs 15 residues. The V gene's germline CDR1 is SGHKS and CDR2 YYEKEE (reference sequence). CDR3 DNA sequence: TGTGCCAGCAGCTTGGGGGCAGGACCCTACAATGAGCAGTTCTTC. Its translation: CASSLGAGPYNEQFF.

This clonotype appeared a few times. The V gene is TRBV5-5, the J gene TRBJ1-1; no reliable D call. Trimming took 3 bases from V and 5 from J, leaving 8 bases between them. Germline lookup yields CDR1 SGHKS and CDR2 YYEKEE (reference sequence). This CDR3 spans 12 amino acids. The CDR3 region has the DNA TGTGCCAGCAGCTCCCCGAGGACTGAAGCTTTCTTT. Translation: CASSSPRTEAFF.

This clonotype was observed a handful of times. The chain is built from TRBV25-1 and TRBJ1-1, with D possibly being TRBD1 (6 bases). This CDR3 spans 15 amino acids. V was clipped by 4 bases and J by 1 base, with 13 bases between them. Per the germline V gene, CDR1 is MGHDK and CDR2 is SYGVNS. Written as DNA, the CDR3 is TGTGCCAGCAGTGGACACAGGGTCGAGAACACTGAAGCTTTCTTT. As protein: CASSGHRVENTEAFF.

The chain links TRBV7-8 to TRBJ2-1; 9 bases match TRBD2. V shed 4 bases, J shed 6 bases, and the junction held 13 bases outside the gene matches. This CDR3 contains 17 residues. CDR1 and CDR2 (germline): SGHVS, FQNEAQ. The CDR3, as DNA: TGTGCCAGCAGCTCCCAAATGTTAGCGGGAGTGGTCAATGAGCAGTTCTTC. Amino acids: CASSSQMLAGVVNEQFF.

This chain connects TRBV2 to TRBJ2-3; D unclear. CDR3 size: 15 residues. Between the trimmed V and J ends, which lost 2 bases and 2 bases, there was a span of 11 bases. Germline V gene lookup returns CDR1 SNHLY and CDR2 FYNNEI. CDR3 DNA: TGTGCCAGCAGTGAATTTGCGGCTTACACAGATACGCAGTATTTT. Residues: CASSEFAAYTDTQYF. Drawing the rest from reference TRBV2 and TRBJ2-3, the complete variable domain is EPEVTQTPSHQVTQMGQEVILRCVPISNHLYFYWYRQILGQKVEFLVSFYNNEISEKSEIFDDQFSVERPDGSNFTLKIRSTKLEDSAMYFCASSEFAAYTDTQYFGPGTRLTVL.

The CDR3 is CASSQGTAPDEQFF. The DNA of the CDR3 is TGTGCCAGCAGTCAGGGGACAGCTCCGGATGAGCAGTTCTTC. The V and J genes are TRBV6-2 or TRBV6-3 and TRBJ2-1, with TRBD1 identical over 7 bases. With 5 bases clipped from V and 8 bases from J, the junction kept 9 bases outside the gene matches. From germline, CDR1 is MNHEY and CDR2 SVGEGT. The CDR3 has 14 amino acids.

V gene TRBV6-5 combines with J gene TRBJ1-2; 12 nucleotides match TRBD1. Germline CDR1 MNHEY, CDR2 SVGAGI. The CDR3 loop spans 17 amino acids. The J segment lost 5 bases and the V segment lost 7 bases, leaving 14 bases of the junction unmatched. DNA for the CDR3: TGTGCCAGCAACACGGGGGGACAGGGGGCTTTAGGATATGGCTACACCTTC. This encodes CASNTGGQGALGYGYTF.

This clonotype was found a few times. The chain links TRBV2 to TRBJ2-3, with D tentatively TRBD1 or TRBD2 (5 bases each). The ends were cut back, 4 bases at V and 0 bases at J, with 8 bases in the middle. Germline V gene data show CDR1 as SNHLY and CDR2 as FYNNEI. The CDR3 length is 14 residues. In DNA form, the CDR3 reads TGTGCCAGCAGTGTGGGACCTAGCACAGATACGCAGTATTTT. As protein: CASSVGPSTDTQYF.

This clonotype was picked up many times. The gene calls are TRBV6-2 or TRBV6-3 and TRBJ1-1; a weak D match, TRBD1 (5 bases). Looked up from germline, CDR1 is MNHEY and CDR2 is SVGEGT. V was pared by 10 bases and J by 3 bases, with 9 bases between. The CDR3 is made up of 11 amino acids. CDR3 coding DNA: TGTGCCATCGGGGGGGACACTGAAGCTTTCTTT. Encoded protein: CAIGGDTEAFF.

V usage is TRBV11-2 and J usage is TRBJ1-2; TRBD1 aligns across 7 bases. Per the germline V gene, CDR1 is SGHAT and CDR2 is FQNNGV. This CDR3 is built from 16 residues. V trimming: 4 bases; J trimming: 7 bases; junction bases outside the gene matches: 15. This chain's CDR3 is CASSSGTANGASGYTF. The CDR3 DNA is TGTGCCAGCAGCTCCGGGACAGCGAACGGGGCGAGTGGCTACACCTTC. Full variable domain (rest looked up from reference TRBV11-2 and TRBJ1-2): EAGVAQSPRYKIIEKRQSVAFWCNPISGHATLYWYQQILGQGPKLLIQFQNNGVVDDSQLPKDRFSAERLKGVDSTLKIQPAKLEDSAVYLCASSSGTANGASGYTFGSGTRLTVV.

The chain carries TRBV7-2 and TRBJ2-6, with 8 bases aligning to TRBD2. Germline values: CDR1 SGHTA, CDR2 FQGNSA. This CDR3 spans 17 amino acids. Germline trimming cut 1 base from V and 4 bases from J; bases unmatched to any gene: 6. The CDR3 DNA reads TGTGCCAGCAGCTTAGTGGGGCTAGCGGGCGGGGCCAACGTCCTGACTTTC. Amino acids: CASSLVGLAGGANVLTF.

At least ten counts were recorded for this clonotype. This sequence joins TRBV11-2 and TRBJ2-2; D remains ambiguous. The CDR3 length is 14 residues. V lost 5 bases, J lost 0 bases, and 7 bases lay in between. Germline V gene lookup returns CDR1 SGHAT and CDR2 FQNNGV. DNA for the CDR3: TGTGCCAGCAGCGCTAGTGCGAACACCGGGGAGCTGTTTTTT. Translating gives CASSASANTGELFF. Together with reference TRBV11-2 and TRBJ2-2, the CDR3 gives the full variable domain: EAGVAQSPRYKIIEKRQSVAFWCNPISGHATLYWYQQILGQGPKLLIQFQNNGVVDDSQLPKDRFSAERLKGVDSTLKIQPAKLEDSAVYLCASSASANTGELFFGEGSRLTVL.

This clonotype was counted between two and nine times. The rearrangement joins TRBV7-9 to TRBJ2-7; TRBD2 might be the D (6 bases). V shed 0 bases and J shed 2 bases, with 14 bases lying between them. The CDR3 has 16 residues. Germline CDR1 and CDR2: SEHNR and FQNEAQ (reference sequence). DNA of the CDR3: TGTGCCAGCAGCTTAGCGTGGTCGGGAGAGGCCTACGAGCAGTACTTC. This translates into CASSLAWSGEAYEQYF. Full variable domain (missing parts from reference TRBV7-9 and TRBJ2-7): DTGVSQNPRHKITKRGQNVTFRCDPISEHNRLYWYRQTLGQGPEFLTYFQNEAQLEKSRLLSDRFSAERPKGSFSTLEIQRTEQGDSAMYLCASSLAWSGEAYEQYFGPGTRLTVT.